The 3 T cell receptor beta chains below all came from one sample that was sequenced in a study of blood T cell repertoires in COVID-19. The table came from immunoSEQ multiplex PCR; TCRdb's copy has only in-frame clones and leaves some out. This table has approximately 350,000 clones, around 88% appearing once. The specimen sequenced was peripheral blood. These receptors were obtained from a man aged 30 to 45 with active or convalescent COVID-19.

V usage is TRBV7-9 and J usage is TRBJ2-5, with 7 bases aligning to TRBD1. Trimming at V came to 6 bases and at J to 4 bases, leaving 11 bases not matched to a gene. The CDR3 contains 15 residues. CDR1 SEHNR and CDR2 FQNEAQ come from the germline V gene (reference sequence). In DNA, the CDR3 is TGTGCCAGCAGTACACAGGGGCCCTTCGGAGAGACCCAGTACTTC. It translates to CASSTQGPFGETQYF.

A single count supports this clone. V gene TRBV7-9 combines with J gene TRBJ1-4, with D possibly being TRBD1 (6 bases). CDR1 is SEHNR and CDR2 is FQNEAQ in the germline V gene (reference sequence). The CDR3 spans 13 residues. V was clipped by 5 bases and J by 5 bases, with 9 bases between them. The CDR3 region is CASSTTGNEKLFF. The CDR3 bases are TGTGCCAGCAGCACCACAGGGAATGAAAAACTGTTTTTT.

The rearrangement links TRBV3-1 (or the pseudogene TRBV3-2) to TRBJ1-1; no firm D call. CDR3 size: 16 residues. The germline V gene encodes CDR1 LGHDT and CDR2 YNNKEL (reference sequence). Trimming left V 3 bases short and J 0 bases short, with 14 bases between. The CDR3 protein is CASSQGPVRVNTEAFF. The CDR3 coding sequence is TGTGCCAGCAGCCAGGGCCCGGTGAGGGTGAACACTGAAGCTTTCTTT.